The rows below give T cell receptor beta chains drawn from one sample of a study of blood T cell repertoires in COVID-19. Assay used: immunoSEQ multiplex PCR; TCRdb lists only in-frame clones, some missing. Among some 180,000 clones, around nine tenths were seen once, and the ten largest hold about 2.5%. Sample: peripheral blood. The receptors stem from an elderly woman with COVID-19, enrolled during active disease. Both conserved end residues are part of each CDR3. The D gene is left open where the match is weak. The size entry is marked missing in some rows and otherwise reads once, few, many or a size class.

CDR3aa | CDR3nt | abundance | d_gene | j_gene | v_gene
CASRWTGGDNSPLHF | TGTGCCAGCAGATGGACAGGGGGGGATAATTCACCCCTCCACTTT | NA | TRBD1 | TRBJ1-6 | TRBV27
CASGQGAGELFF | TGTGCCAGCGGACAGGGAGCCGGGGAGCTGTTTTTT | NA | TRBD1 | TRBJ2-2 | TRBV7-7
CASGRRELVDEQYF | TGTGCCTCCGGGCGGCGGGAGTTGGTAGACGAGCAGTACTTC | NA | TRBD2 | TRBJ2-7 | TRBV10-3
CASYRKETQYF | TGTGCCAGCTACAGAAAAGAGACCCAGTACTTC | NA | NA | TRBJ2-5 | TRBV6-6
CASRQAGGHTEAFF | TGTGCCAGCAGGCAAGCAGGGGGCCACACTGAAGCTTTCTTT | NA | TRBD1 | TRBJ1-1 | TRBV5-4
CASSLEGQGLRSGNTIYF | TGCGCCAGCAGCTTGGAAGGACAGGGTCTAAGGTCGGGAAACACCATATATTTT | NA | TRBD1 | TRBJ1-3 | TRBV5-1
CASSNGQGSGELFF | TGTGCCAGTAGTAACGGACAGGGGTCCGGGGAGCTGTTTTTT | NA | TRBD1 | TRBJ2-2 | TRBV19
CASSNVFRGGYGYTF | TGTGCCAGTAGTAATGTCTTTCGGGGTGGATATGGCTACACCTTC | few | NA | TRBJ1-2 | TRBV19
CASSLLTGDNYGYTF | TGTGCCAGCAGTCTGCTCACAGGCGATAACTATGGCTACACCTTC | NA | NA | TRBJ1-2 | TRBV28
CASSVRTGNAEAFF | TGTGCCAGTAGTGTAAGGACAGGGAACGCTGAAGCTTTCTTT | NA | TRBD1 | TRBJ1-1 | TRBV19
CAISRQGDSEQYF | TGTGCCATCTCTCGACAGGGGGACTCCGAGCAGTACTTC | once | TRBD1 | TRBJ2-7 | TRBV10-3
CASSLDRGHFDGNTIYF | TGTGCCAGCAGCTTGGACAGGGGTCACTTTGACGGAAACACCATATATTTT | NA | TRBD1 | TRBJ1-3 | TRBV5-6
CASSAGTVNQPQHF | TGTGCCAGCAGTGCCGGGACAGTTAATCAGCCCCAGCATTTT | NA | TRBD1 | TRBJ1-5 | TRBV2
CASSSGTGGNQPQHF | TGCGCCAGCAGCTCCGGGACAGGGGGCAATCAGCCCCAGCATTTT | few | TRBD1 | TRBJ1-5 | TRBV5-1
CASSLLAGAVSYNEQFF | TGTGCCAGCAGCCTACTAGCGGGAGCTGTCTCCTACAATGAGCAGTTCTTC | few | TRBD2 | TRBJ2-1 | TRBV7-9
CASSTRTASTYGYTF | TGTGCCAGCAGTACCCGGACAGCTTCCACCTATGGCTACACCTTC | once | NA | TRBJ1-2 | TRBV28
CASSVGGGQGTYGYTF | TGTGCCAGCAGCGTAGGTGGGGGACAGGGGACCTATGGCTACACCTTC | NA | TRBD1 | TRBJ1-2 | TRBV9
CATSDPSRITDTQYF | TGTGCCACCAGTGATCCTAGCAGGATCACAGATACGCAGTATTTT | NA | NA | TRBJ2-3 | TRBV24-1
CASSVRGGYTF | TGTGCCAGCAGTGTTCGGGGTGGCTACACCTTC | NA | NA | TRBJ1-2 | TRBV2
CASSHGGSGNNEQFF | TGTGCCAGCAGCCACGGAGGGTCCGGTAACAATGAGCAGTTCTTC | NA | NA | TRBJ2-1 | TRBV6-2/TRBV6-3
CSVSFPVNTEAFF | TGCAGCGTTTCCTTTCCGGTGAACACTGAAGCTTTCTTT | NA | NA | TRBJ1-1 | TRBV29-1
CASASGTQHPNTGELFF | TGTGCCAGCGCCTCCGGGACACAACACCCGAACACCGGGGAGCTGTTTTTT | NA | NA | TRBJ2-2 | TRBV2
CASSFQEWRAEAFF | TGTGCCAGCAGTTTCCAGGAGTGGAGGGCTGAAGCTTTCTTT | NA | NA | TRBJ1-1 | TRBV28
CASLLTGLGSGANVLTF | TGTGCCAGCCTACTGACAGGGCTCGGATCTGGGGCCAACGTCCTGACTTTC | NA | TRBD1 | TRBJ2-6 | TRBV7-9
CASSYGQGSDTQYF | TGTGCCAGCAGTTATGGACAGGGGTCAGATACGCAGTATTTT | NA | TRBD1 | TRBJ2-3 | TRBV6-6
CKGGGNTEAFF | TGCAAAGGCGGGGGCAACACTGAAGCTTTCTTT | NA | NA | TRBJ1-1 | TRBV20-1